The source of this TCR beta chain is a study of cytomegalovirus exposure and HLA in healthy donors. Study-wide findings and caveats: Within an earlier analysis, most TCR beta V segments proved productive either about 87% or about 30% of the time.

Primers included in the PCR were 60 Vbeta and 13 Jbeta primers. Repertoires were generated with immunoSEQ multiplex PCR, while TCRdb's copy carries only in-frame clones and drops some. The table includes around 180,000 clones, 80% to 90% detected once. This clone was detected once. Its antigen is currently unknown. V lost 1 base and J 4 bases, leaving 9 bases between the germline ends. From germline, CDR1 is SNHLY and CDR2 FYNNEI. The CDR3 consists of 14 residues. The sample comprised PBMCs. This receptor was obtained from a male donor in good health and CMV-seronegative. This chain links TRBV2 with TRBJ2-3, with a tentative D call TRBD2 (5 bases). The CDR3 sequence: CASSEVEGPDTQYF. CDR3 coding DNA: TGTGCCAGCAGTGAAGTAGAGGGTCCAGATACGCAGTATTTT. Together with reference TRBV2 and TRBJ2-3, the CDR3 gives the full variable domain: EPEVTQTPSHQVTQMGQEVILRCVPISNHLYFYWYRQILGQKVEFLVSFYNNEISEKSEIFDDQFSVERPDGSNFTLKIRSTKLEDSAMYFCASSEVEGPDTQYFGPGTRLTVL.